These 28 T cell receptor beta chains share one sample of origin, sequenced in a study of identical twins' blood T cells. Using its own MiXCR run on the 5' RACE reads, TCRdb lists one record per CDR3 protein. Among hundreds of thousands of distinct CDR3 sequences listed, 28% were seen once. Sequencing was performed on PBMCs. The source is a woman aged 18-55 years in good health.

V usage is TRBV19 and J usage is TRBJ2-1; 7 bases are shared with TRBD1. V lost 8 bases, J lost 2 bases, and 3 bases stayed unmatched. CDR1 is LNHDA, CDR2 SQIVND, per germline (reference sequence). The CDR3 covers 13 residues. The CDR3 protein is CASGDRAYNEQFF. The CDR3 bases are TGTGCCAGTGGAGACAGGGCCTACAATGAGCAGTTCTTC. The variable domain in full, with the rest retrieved from reference TRBV19 and TRBJ2-1, is DGGITQSPKYLFRKEGQNVTLSCEQNLNHDAMYWYRQDPGQGLRLIYYSQIVNDFQKGDIAEGYSVSREKKESFPLTVTSAQKNPTAFYLCASGDRAYNEQFFGPGTRLTVL.

On this clonotype itself: A read error may produce the germline difference seen at one junction end. The chain carries TRBV7-9 and TRBJ2-3; tentatively, D is TRBD1 (6 bases). This CDR3 contains 13 residues. Germline V CDR1 and CDR2: SEHNR, FQNEAQ (reference sequence). The CDR3 reads CASLQGRTDTHYF. Written as DNA, the CDR3 is TGTGCCAGCTTACAGGGACGCACAGATACGCATTATTTT. Combining the CDR3 with reference TRBV7-9 and TRBJ2-3 gives the whole variable domain DTGVSQNPRHKITKRGQNVTFRCDPISEHNRLYWYRQTLGQGPEFLTYFQNEAQLEKSRLLSDRFSAERPKGSFSTLEIQRTEQGDSAMYLCASLQGRTDTHYFGPGTRLTVL.

The chain has TRBV13 and TRBJ2-7; the D is unclear. From germline, CDR1 is PRHDT and CDR2 FYEKMQ (reference sequence). CDR3 length: 14 residues. Deletions cut 2 bases from V and 0 bases from J, with 8 bases between. CDR3 in DNA: TGTGCCAGCAGCTTAAAACGGAGCTCCTACGAGCAGTACTTC. It translates to CASSLKRSSYEQYF.

This clonotype was detected a few times. The chain carries TRBV3-1 and TRBJ2-3; 10 nucleotides agree with TRBD2. Germline-derived CDR1 and CDR2 are LGHDT and YNNKEL (reference sequence). The V segment lost 3 bases and the J segment 2 bases; nucleotides outside the gene matches: 5. The CDR3 runs 16 residues. CDR3 sequence (DNA): TGTGCCAGCAGCCATTTCGGACTAGCGGCCACAGATACGCAGTATTTT. Translating gives CASSHFGLAATDTQYF.

The chain is built from TRBV20-1 and TRBJ1-3, with D perhaps matching TRBD1 (6 bases). The CDR3 totals 13 residues. Germline loops: CDR1 DFQATT, CDR2 SNEGSKA (reference sequence). The V gene lost 1 base and the J gene lost 8 bases, with 12 bases spanning the gap. The CDR3 DNA follows: TGCAGTGCTAGAGTCCAGGGGCAGGACACCATATATTTT. Translating it yields CSARVQGQDTIYF.

This clonotype was detected a few times. The CDR3 sequence is CSASGGRYNEQFF. DNA of the CDR3: TGCAGCGCTAGCGGGGGACGTTACAATGAGCAGTTCTTC. V is TRBV29-1 and J is TRBJ2-1; TRBD2 matches at 10 bases. The V gene end was trimmed by 7 bases and the J gene end by 4 bases; junction bases not matched to a gene: 4. Germline V gene data show CDR1 as SQVTM and CDR2 as ANQGSEA. The CDR3 covers 13 residues.

The V and J genes are TRBV12-3 or TRBV12-4 and TRBJ1-5; TRBD1 is a possible D gene (5 bases). CDR3 length equals 13 residues. Deletions cut 10 bases from V and 7 bases from J, with 17 bases between. CDR3 in amino acids: CATALWRDQPQHF. In nucleotides, the CDR3 is TGTGCCACCGCGCTGTGGAGGGACCAGCCCCAGCATTTT.

The V call is TRBV7-9, the J call TRBJ2-7, with 7 nucleotides matching TRBD2. CDR3 size: 14 residues. V was clipped by 5 bases and J by 2 bases; unmatched bases: 6. The germline CDR1 and CDR2 sequences are SEHNR and FQNEAQ (reference sequence). The CDR3 is CASSRGGGTYEQYF. DNA for the CDR3: TGTGCCAGCAGCCGCGGGGGAGGAACCTACGAGCAGTACTTC.

This clonotype showed up just a few times. This chain connects TRBV7-9 to TRBJ2-3, with D unclear. The length of the CDR3 is 17 residues. Germline CDR1 and CDR2: SEHNR and FQNEAQ (reference sequence). V lost 4 bases to trimming and J lost 2 bases, with 19 bases between them. The chain's CDR3 is CASSSRAQYSDTDTQYF. The CDR3 DNA sequence: TGTGCCAGCAGCTCGCGTGCCCAGTACTCAGACACAGATACGCAGTATTTT.

This rearrangement joins TRBV13 to TRBJ1-1; D is undetermined. V lost 4 bases to trimming and J lost 7 bases, with 13 bases between them. This CDR3 spans 13 amino acids. From germline, CDR1 is PRHDT and CDR2 FYEKMQ (reference sequence). This CDR3 reads CASSWRGPDEAFF. The CDR3 DNA is TGTGCCAGCAGCTGGAGAGGACCTGATGAAGCTTTCTTT.

Ten or more counts support this clonotype. The V call is TRBV10-3, the J call TRBJ2-3, with D maybe TRBD2 (5 bases). The ends were cut back, 8 bases at V and 3 bases at J, with 15 bases in the middle. Germline CDR1 ENHRY, CDR2 SYGVKD. The CDR3 runs to 14 residues. This chain's CDR3 is CAIEGRPTTDTQYF. The CDR3 region has the DNA TGTGCCATCGAGGGTAGGCCGACAACAGATACGCAGTATTTT.

The rearrangement links TRBV21-1 to TRBJ2-5; the table's D call, TRBD1, was not checked against the DNA. TRBV21-1 is listed as a pseudogene. The CDR3 is 15 residues long. CDR3 sequence reads: CASSIRTGAEETQYF. CDR3 nucleotides: TGTGCCAGCAGCATTCGGACAGGAGCGGAAGAGACCCAGTACTTC.

This clonotype has a handful of counts. This chain links TRBV12-5 with TRBJ1-1; no clear D. Trimming stripped 6 bases from V and 5 bases from J, with 16 bases between. The germline V gene encodes CDR1 LGHNT and CDR2 FRNRAP. This CDR3 comprises 14 residues. The CDR3 region is CASGALGGPTEAFF. The CDR3 nucleotides read TGTGCTAGTGGGGCCTTAGGAGGACCGACTGAAGCTTTCTTT.

This clonotype showed up just a few times. CDR3 nucleotide sequence: TGCAGTGCCGGATTAGCGGGGACGGCGGTTAATGAGCAGTTCTTC. Its translation is CSAGLAGTAVNEQFF. The chain links TRBV20-1 to TRBJ2-1, with TRBD2 matching 8 bases. From germline, CDR1 is DFQATT and CDR2 SNEGSKA (reference sequence). The trim removed 6 bases at V and 7 bases at J, leaving 14 bases unmatched. The CDR3 consists of 15 residues.

In its sample, this clonotype was seen a few times. V is TRBV9 and J is TRBJ1-2; maybe TRBD1 (5 bases). CDR3 length: 15 residues. Germline V gene data show CDR1 as SGDLS and CDR2 as YYNGEE. Trimming left V 4 bases short and J 2 bases short, with 15 bases between. In DNA, the CDR3 is TGTGCCAGCAGCCAGGGACCGGGGCCGAACTATGGCTACACCTTC. Protein: CASSQGPGPNYGYTF.

This rearrangement joins TRBV6-5 to TRBJ2-7, with D possibly being TRBD1 (6 bases). Germline CDR1 reads MNHEY; CDR2 reads SVGAGI. CDR3 length equals 13 residues. Trimming pared 2 bases from V and 2 bases from J, leaving 7 bases between. CDR3 bases: TGTGCCAGCAGTTACCGGGACACCTACGAGCAGTACTTC. Translating gives CASSYRDTYEQYF.

The chain joins TRBV29-1 to TRBJ2-7; 11 positions match TRBD2. Germline loops: CDR1 SQVTM, CDR2 ANQGSEA. The ends lost 4 bases at V and 3 bases at J; junction bases unmatched: 5. The CDR3 length is 14 residues. In nucleotides, the CDR3 is TGCAGCGTTGTTCTACTAGCGGGAGTCTACGAGCAGTACTTC. Protein product: CSVVLLAGVYEQYF.

As concerns this clonotype: With a much larger clone just one base away, this may be a read error. The chain carries TRBV20-1 and TRBJ1-2; D is uncertain. This CDR3 contains 13 residues. Germline CDR1 reads DFQATT; CDR2 reads SNEGSKA (reference sequence). V dropped 6 bases and J dropped 10 bases, with 21 bases sitting between them. The CDR3 nucleotides are TGCAGTGCCACGGTGACTTTGCCCCGGATCTACACCTTC. This translates into CSATVTLPRIYTF.

A few counts support this clonotype. The chain is built from TRBV18 and TRBJ1-2; D perhaps matches TRBD1 (5 bases). The CDR3 loop spans 13 amino acids. Trimming stripped 1 base from V and 6 bases from J, with 9 bases between. Germline V CDR1 and CDR2: KGHSH, LQKENI. CDR3 coding DNA: TGTGCCAGCTCACCACAATCGGGGGATGGCTACACCTTC. This translates into CASSPQSGDGYTF.

This clonotype was detected a few times. One end of the junction does not line up with germline, which may come from a read error. The chain couples TRBV15 to TRBJ2-1, with D perhaps matching TRBD1 (6 bases). Germline loops: CDR1 LNHNV, CDR2 YYDKDF (reference sequence). The CDR3 runs to 13 residues. The CDR3 region is CATNLDRNNEQFF. For the CDR3, the DNA is TGTGCCACCAACCTGGACAGAAACAATGAGCAGTTCTTT.

This clonotype has ten or more counts. The chain's CDR3 is CSVDRGAHGYTF. The CDR3 region has the DNA TGCAGCGTGGACAGGGGAGCGCATGGCTACACCTTC. The chain combines TRBV29-1 with TRBJ1-2; TRBD1 agrees at 9 bases. CDR3 length: 12 residues. Per germline, CDR1 SQVTM and CDR2 ANQGSEA. With V trimmed by 6 bases and J by 6 bases, 5 bases remained unmatched.

V gene TRBV29-1 combines with J gene TRBJ2-1, with TRBD1 as a possible D gene (7 bases). Germline lookup yields CDR1 SQVTM and CDR2 ANQGSEA. This CDR3 contains 14 residues. The V end was cut by 0 bases, the J end by 4 bases, with 10 bases between. Here the CDR3 DNA reads TGCAGCGTTGAAGACGGGGGACAGTACAATGAGCAGTTCTTC. The encoded protein is CSVEDGGQYNEQFF.

This clonotype was counted between two and nine times. The V call is TRBV10-3, the J call TRBJ1-2; 7 bases map to TRBD1. Trimming took 5 bases from V and 4 from J; bases not matched to a gene: 4. This CDR3 is built from 13 residues. The germline gives CDR1 ENHRY, CDR2 SYGVKD. The CDR3 DNA sequence: TGTGCCATCAGTCCGGACAGGCCCTATGGCTACACCTTC. Its translation is CAISPDRPYGYTF.

This rearrangement joins TRBV9 to TRBJ1-3; D gene ambiguous. V dropped 0 bases and J dropped 0 bases, with 10 bases sitting between them. The CDR3 covers 16 residues. From germline, CDR1 is SGDLS and CDR2 YYNGEE. The CDR3, as DNA: TGTGCCAGCAGCGTAGCTCCAGCGGTCTCTGGAAACACCATATATTTT. Protein product: CASSVAPAVSGNTIYF.

This clonotype showed up just once. The chain has TRBV27 and TRBJ1-2; D is possibly TRBD1 (6 bases). Trimming took 6 bases from V and 9 from J, leaving 20 bases between them. Per the germline V gene, CDR1 is MNHEY and CDR2 is SMNVEV (reference sequence). The CDR3 sequence is 14 residues long. The CDR3, as DNA: TGTGCCAGCAGCACACTATCTGCGGGGGCTAGCTACACCTTC. Translated: CASSTLSAGASYTF.

This clonotype has a handful of counts. A clone one base away is much larger, so this may be a read error. This rearrangement joins TRBV29-1 to TRBJ1-1; the D is unclear. V lost 8 bases to trimming and J lost 1 base, with 8 bases between them. Per the germline V gene, CDR1 is SQVTM and CDR2 is ANQGSEA. This CDR3 comprises 11 residues. Written as DNA, the CDR3 is TGCAGCACTCGGAGGAACACTGAAGCTTTCTTT. Translation gives CSTRRNTEAFF. Full variable domain (rest looked up from reference TRBV29-1 and TRBJ1-1): SAVISQKPSRDICQRGTSLTIQCQVDSQVTMMFWYRQQPGQSLTLIATANQGSEATYESGFVIDKFPISRPNLTFSTLTVSNMSPEDSSIYLCSTRRNTEAFFGQGTRLTVV.

The sample holds many counts of this clonotype. The V gene is TRBV28, the J gene TRBJ1-4; TRBD1 aligns across 10 bases. The V gene's germline CDR1 is MDHEN and CDR2 SYDVKM. Losses at the gene ends were 5 bases for V and 8 bases for J; bases not matched to a gene: 5. The CDR3 contains 14 residues. This chain's CDR3 is CASSLDRGWEKLFF. In DNA form, the CDR3 reads TGTGCCAGCAGTCTGGACAGGGGGTGGGAAAAACTGTTTTTT.

The chain is built from TRBV7-2 and TRBJ2-3; no clear D gene. Trimming took off 4 bases at V and 6 bases at J, with 8 bases between the two ends. CDR3 length equals 12 residues. CDR1 is SGHTA and CDR2 is FQGNSA in the germline V gene. CDR3 loop: CASSSLGDTQYF. The CDR3 DNA is TGTGCCAGCAGCTCCCTGGGGGATACGCAGTATTTT.